A single sample is the source of the 24 T cell receptor beta chains below, sequenced in a study of PD-1 blockade in classical Hodgkin lymphoma (dated by TCRdb to the early 2020s). Receptor libraries were prepared by the immunoSEQ multiplex PCR assay. TCRdb provides this immuneACCESS table in a form limited to in-frame rearrangements. Some clones are lacking; in checked studies, under half of them reflect an unresolved V gene, and why the rest are absent is not known. Within this sample are about 37,000 clones, with 88% of them counted one time only. 6.5% to 9.5% of the sample is in the top ten clones. Read against the paper, the sample's time point label means: cycle 2 day 1 (C2D1) of nivolumab. Every trial patient had relapsed following autologous stem cell transplantation, and prior brentuximab vedotin exposure was what differed among cohorts A, B and C. The input for sequencing was peripheral blood mononuclear cells (PBMCs), taken before the second cycle of nivolumab. The source of these receptors is a human donor with classical Hodgkin lymphoma.

The V and J genes are TRBV28 and TRBJ2-7; 10 positions agree with TRBD2. CDR1 is MDHEN and CDR2 is SYDVKM in the germline V gene. This CDR3 comprises 15 residues. The junction had 5 bases not matched to a gene; V was cut back by 3 bases and J by 3 bases. The CDR3 DNA is TGTGCCAGCAGTTTCAAACTAGCGGGGAACTACGAGCAGTACTTC. Translation: CASSFKLAGNYEQYF.

V and J are TRBV11-3 and TRBJ2-5, with D possibly being TRBD2 (5 bases). The V and J ends lost 3 bases and 4 bases respectively, with 12 bases between them. There are 14 residues in the CDR3. Germline values: CDR1 SGHNT, CDR2 YENEEA. The CDR3 DNA reads TGTGCCAGCAGCTTCGGTCTAGCAGGAGAGACCCAGTACTTC. The encoded protein is CASSFGLAGETQYF.

V and J are TRBV30 and TRBJ2-7; 9 bases are a match to TRBD1. With V trimmed by 2 bases and J by 5 bases, 7 bases remained unmatched. CDR3 length: 14 amino acids. CDR1 and CDR2 (germline): GTSNPN, SVGIG (reference sequence). This CDR3 is CAWSPGTGRNEQYF. In DNA, the CDR3 is TGTGCCTGGAGTCCCGGGACAGGGCGCAACGAGCAGTACTTC.

The chain recombines TRBV28 with TRBJ2-1; 10 nucleotides align to TRBD2. After removal of 8 bases from V and 0 bases from J, the junction contained 1 base not matched to a gene. Germline CDR1 MDHEN, CDR2 SYDVKM. The CDR3 spans 14 residues. CDR3 region: CASSSGSSYNEQFF. The CDR3 DNA reads as TGTGCCAGCTCTAGCGGGAGCTCCTACAATGAGCAGTTCTTC.

In the case of this clone: One junction end disagrees with the germline gene, perhaps due to a read error. This chain uses TRBV7-9 with TRBJ2-2; 11 positions match TRBD2. CDR1 is SEHNR, CDR2 FQNEAQ, per germline (reference sequence). This CDR3 has 14 amino acids. The CDR3 is CASSIAGGTGELFF. The CDR3 DNA reads TGTGCCAGCAGCATAGCGGGAGGGACCGGGGAGCTGTTTTTT.

This clone has just one count. The CDR3 DNA reads TGTGCCAGCAGCAAAGAAAAGGCAGGGGGCTCTGGCTACACCTTC. This gives the protein CASSKEKAGGSGYTF. The gene calls are TRBV21-1 and TRBJ1-2; TRBD1 is the table's D call, not checked against the DNA. TRBV21-1 is classified as a pseudogene. This CDR3 has 15 amino acids.

The CDR3 sequence is CASSIARGQLTPNYGYTF. In nucleotides, the CDR3 is TGTGCCAGTAGTATAGCTAGAGGACAGCTGACACCTAACTATGGCTACACCTTC. J is TRBJ1-2 and V is TRBV19; TRBD1 might be the D (6 bases). The V end lost 1 base, the J end lost 0 bases, and 18 bases lay between the germline ends. This CDR3 region has 18 residues. Germline V gene sequence: CDR1 LNHDA, CDR2 SQIVND (reference sequence).

This clone was seen once. The rearrangement uses TRBV7-9 and TRBJ2-1; the D gene is possibly TRBD2 (6 bases). The CDR3 covers 19 residues. V shed 2 bases and J shed 1 base, with 21 bases lying between them. The germline V gene encodes CDR1 SEHNR and CDR2 FQNEAQ (reference sequence). CDR3: CASSLLSRYRERSYNEQFF. The CDR3 DNA reads TGTGCCAGCAGCTTACTATCCCGCTATCGGGAGAGGTCCTACAATGAGCAGTTCTTC. Full variable domain (missing parts from reference TRBV7-9 and TRBJ2-1): DTGVSQNPRHKITKRGQNVTFRCDPISEHNRLYWYRQTLGQGPEFLTYFQNEAQLEKSRLLSDRFSAERPKGSFSTLEIQRTEQGDSAMYLCASSLLSRYRERSYNEQFFGPGTRLTVL.

The chain recombines TRBV7-4 with TRBJ2-7; 13 bases fit TRBD2. Germline V gene data show CDR1 as SGHVT and CDR2 as SQSDAQ. Losses at the gene ends were 5 bases for V and 2 bases for J; bases not matched to a gene: 12. The CDR3 has 18 amino acids. CDR3 sequence: CASSLGLAGVFDTYEQYF. The CDR3 nucleotides read TGTGCCAGCAGCCTTGGACTAGCGGGAGTTTTTGACACCTACGAGCAGTACTTC. Full variable domain (missing parts from reference TRBV7-4 and TRBJ2-7): GAGVSQSPRYKVAKRGRDVALRCDSISGHVTLYWYRQTLGQGSEVLTYSQSDAQRDKSGRPSGRFSAERPERSVSTLKIQRTEQGDSAVYLCASSLGLAGVFDTYEQYFGPGTRLTVT.

This clone was picked up a small number of times. The chain couples TRBV5-1 to TRBJ2-1; a possible D gene is TRBD2 (5 bases). CDR1 and CDR2 (germline): SGHRS, YFSETQ. Trimming cost V 3 bases and J 9 bases, with 34 bases left between them. The CDR3 covers 20 residues. The CDR3 DNA sequence: TGCGCCAGCAGCTCCCAAATTCCTAGTGCCACTAGGGTTGGTTGGAGTGAGCAGTTCTTC. Translation: CASSSQIPSATRVGWSEQFF. The full variable domain, in which reference TRBV5-1 and TRBJ2-1 provide the parts outside the CDR3, is KAGVTQTPRYLIKTRGQQVTLSCSPISGHRSVSWYQQTPGQGLQFLFEYFSETQRNKGNFPGRFSGRQFSNSRSEMNVSTLELGDSALYLCASSSQIPSATRVGWSEQFFGPGTRLTVL.

The rearrangement links TRBV7-9 to TRBJ2-7; no firm D call. CDR1 and CDR2 (germline): SEHNR, FQNEAQ (reference sequence). The CDR3 sequence is 12 residues long. Trimming removed 2 bases from V and 2 bases from J, with 4 bases in between. CDR3 nucleotide sequence: TGTGCCAGCAGCTTACAGCCCTACGAGCAGTACTTC. Protein product: CASSLQPYEQYF.

CDR3 DNA: TGTGCCTGGGGGACAGGGTCTATCGAGCAGTACTTC. It translates to CAWGTGSIEQYF. This chain links TRBV30 with TRBJ2-7, with 9 bases that match TRBD1. The CDR3 consists of 12 residues. Per the germline V gene, CDR1 is GTSNPN and CDR2 is SVGIG (reference sequence). Trimming cost V 5 bases and J 6 bases; bases outside gene matches: 5.

This clone was detected a few times. The chain recombines TRBV5-6 with TRBJ2-2; tentatively, D is TRBD2 (6 bases). With 0 bases removed from V and 6 bases from J, the gap between germline ends came to 9 bases. Germline V gives CDR1 SGHDT, CDR2 YYEEEE. The CDR3 has 14 amino acids. The CDR3 reads CASSLEAGAGELFF. CDR3 nucleotides: TGTGCCAGCAGCTTGGAAGCGGGTGCCGGGGAGCTGTTTTTT.

In this sample, this clone turned up once. The chain is built from TRBV4-1 and TRBJ2-1, with 10 bases that match TRBD2. V dropped 2 bases and J dropped 10; count of bases not matched to a gene: 11. The CDR3 is made up of 16 amino acids. Germline CDR1 MGHRA, CDR2 YSYEKL. CDR3 region: CASSQPSGRGGGEQFF. DNA of the CDR3: TGCGCCAGCAGCCAACCTAGCGGGAGAGGGGGTGGGGAGCAGTTCTTC.

The chain recombines TRBV19 with TRBJ2-7, with 9 bases lining up with TRBD1. CDR1 and CDR2 from the germline V gene are LNHDA and SQIVND (reference sequence). This CDR3 is 15 amino acids long. Trimming at V came to 3 bases and at J to 4 bases, leaving 7 bases not matched to a gene. The CDR3 region has the DNA TGTGCCAGTAGTATCGGACAGGGGTTGGGGTACGAGCAGTACTTC. As protein: CASSIGQGLGYEQYF. The full variable domain, completed using reference TRBV19 and TRBJ2-7, is DGGITQSPKYLFRKEGQNVTLSCEQNLNHDAMYWYRQDPGQGLRLIYYSQIVNDFQKGDIAEGYSVSREKKESFPLTVTSAQKNPTAFYLCASSIGQGLGYEQYFGPGTRLTVT.

V is TRBV20-1 and J is TRBJ2-3; D not resolved. CDR1 and CDR2 (germline): DFQATT, SNEGSKA (reference sequence). Trimming shortened V by 6 bases and J by 4 bases, and 8 bases separated the two germline ends. This CDR3 contains 11 residues. The DNA of the CDR3 is TGCAGTGCCCCTAGGCCAGATACGCAGTATTTT. This encodes CSAPRPDTQYF.

This rearrangement joins TRBV12-1 to TRBJ2-1; TRBD2 was called by the table and not checked on the DNA. TRBV12-1 is termed a pseudogene. The CDR3 extends over 21 amino acids. The CDR3: CASSFGGPPPSQRETSYEQFF. The CDR3 nucleotides are TGTGCCAGCAGCTTTGGGGGGCCTCCGCCCTCCCAGCGGGAGACTAGCTATGAGCAGTTCTTC.

This sequence joins TRBV7-8 and TRBJ1-5, with a possible D match to TRBD1 (6 bases). CDR3 length equals 15 residues. Germline V gives CDR1 SGHVS, CDR2 FQNEAQ. Between the trimmed V and J ends, which lost 2 bases and 5 bases, there was a span of 13 bases. The CDR3 nucleotides are TGTGCCAGCAGCTTATGGGGACAAGTTGATCAGCCCCAGCATTTT. Amino acids: CASSLWGQVDQPQHF.

This chain connects TRBV19 to TRBJ2-5; D is possibly TRBD1 or TRBD2 (7 bases each). The CDR3 covers 14 residues. V was cut by 8 bases and J by 7 bases, with 20 bases left in between. The germline gives CDR1 LNHDA, CDR2 SQIVND (reference sequence). CDR3 amino acids: CASSFLARGGTQYF. The CDR3 DNA is TGTGCCAGTTCGTTCCTAGCCAGGGGGGGGACCCAGTACTTC.

CDR3 in DNA: TGTGCCAGCAGCTCAACAGGGCCCTATGGCTACACCTTC. Translation gives CASSSTGPYGYTF. This chain uses TRBV13 with TRBJ1-2, with D possibly TRBD1 on 6 matching bases. Germline V CDR1 and CDR2: PRHDT, FYEKMQ (reference sequence). CDR3 size: 13 residues. V was pared by 4 bases and J by 4 bases, with 10 bases between.

This clone has only a few counts. The gene calls are TRBV28 and TRBJ2-7; D gene ambiguous. V was trimmed by 2 bases and J by 6 bases, leaving 14 bases between them. The germline V gene has CDR1 MDHEN and CDR2 SYDVKM. The CDR3 totals 14 residues. Here the CDR3 reads CASSLQAPLFEQYF. The CDR3 DNA reads as TGTGCCAGCAGTTTACAGGCCCCTCTTTTCGAGCAGTACTTC. The full variable domain, with the rest looked up from reference TRBV28 and TRBJ2-7, is DVKVTQSSRYLVKRTGEKVFLECVQDMDHENMFWYRQDPGLGLRLIYFSYDVKMKEKGDIPEGYSVSREKKERFSLILESASTNQTSMYLCASSLQAPLFEQYFGPGTRLTVT.

This clone has a single count. The chain joins TRBV5-1 to TRBJ2-2; 14 nucleotides line up with TRBD2. V shed 6 bases, J shed 2 bases, and the junction held 3 bases outside the gene matches. Germline V CDR1 and CDR2: SGHRS, YFSETQ. The CDR3 length is 16 residues. The CDR3 DNA reads TGCGCCAGCACCGGACTAGCGGGAGGTAACACCGGGGAGCTGTTTTTT. Its protein product is CASTGLAGGNTGELFF.

This chain joins TRBV6-5 and TRBJ1-6; D unresolved. Germline values: CDR1 MNHEY, CDR2 SVGAGI. The CDR3 contains 15 residues. The V end lost 6 bases, the J end lost 3 bases, and 12 bases lay between the germline ends. The CDR3 is CASSQQSFYNSPLHF. For the CDR3, the DNA is TGTGCCAGCAGCCAACAGAGTTTCTATAATTCACCCCTCCACTTT.

The rearrangement uses TRBV21-1 and TRBJ2-7; the table's D gene call, TRBD2, was not cross checked with the DNA. TRBV21-1 is an annotated pseudogene. The CDR3 extends over 17 amino acids. The CDR3 protein is CASSKHHDFPCYYEQYF. Written as DNA, the CDR3 is TGTGCCAGCAGCAAACATCACGACTTTCCCTGCTACTACGAGCAGTACTTC.